The 24 T cell receptor beta chains below come from one sample, sequenced in a study of blood T cell repertoires in COVID-19. The method was immunoSEQ multiplex PCR; TCRdb's version includes in-frame clones alone and lacks a portion of them. The top ten clones hold 3% to 4.5% of a sample with roughly 79,000 clones, 84% of them seen once. The sequenced material came from peripheral blood. These receptors came from a man between 45 and 60 years old with acute or convalescent COVID-19.

V usage is TRBV20-1 and J usage is TRBJ1-6; D not resolved. The germline gives CDR1 DFQATT, CDR2 SNEGSKA (reference sequence). V lost 3 bases and J lost 6, with 15 bases in between. This CDR3 comprises 15 residues. CDR3 bases: TGCAGTGCTAGTTCTGTCGGACTCGGTAATTCACCCCTCCACTTT. Amino acids: CSASSVGLGNSPLHF.

The genes are TRBV4-3 and TRBJ1-4, with D possibly being TRBD1 (6 bases). CDR1 is LGHNA, CDR2 YSLEER, per germline. CDR3 size: 17 residues. V was clipped by 0 bases and J by 2 bases, with 13 bases between them. CDR3 sequence: CASSQDGRGTTNEKLFF. In nucleotides, the CDR3 is TGCGCCAGCAGCCAAGATGGCAGGGGAACTACTAATGAAAAACTGTTTTTT.

Only one count was recorded for this clone. The V call is TRBV7-6, the J call TRBJ2-2; D not certain. Trimming removed 5 bases from V and 6 bases from J, with 7 bases in between. The V gene's germline CDR1 is SGHVS and CDR2 FNYEAQ. The CDR3 spans 12 residues. The CDR3 region is CASSPPAGELFF. The CDR3 region has the DNA TGTGCCAGCAGCCCTCCCGCCGGGGAGCTGTTTTTT.

In this sample, this clone turned up once. The V gene is TRBV18, the J gene TRBJ1-2, with D maybe TRBD1 (6 bases). The germline V and J ends were trimmed by 2 bases and 2 bases, with 12 bases remaining between them. CDR1 is KGHSH, CDR2 LQKENI, per germline. The CDR3 loop spans 15 amino acids. In nucleotides, the CDR3 is TGTGCCAGCTCACCAACTGACAGGCCAAACTATGGCTACACCTTC. It specifies CASSPTDRPNYGYTF. Filled out from reference TRBV18 and TRBJ1-2, the complete variable domain reads NAGVMQNPRHLVRRRGQEARLRCSPMKGHSHVYWYRQLPEEGLKFMVYLQKENIIDESGMPKERFSAEFPKEGPSILRIQQVVRGDSAAYFCASSPTDRPNYGYTFGSGTRLTVV.

This clone was seen a few times. The chain has TRBV28 and TRBJ1-1, with 9 bases fitting TRBD1. Germline values: CDR1 MDHEN, CDR2 SYDVKM. There are 15 residues in the CDR3. V lost 5 bases, J lost 1 base, and 5 bases stayed unmatched. CDR3 nucleotides: TGTGCCAGCAGTCTTACGACAGGGGGGAACACTGAAGCTTTCTTT. This sequence encodes CASSLTTGGNTEAFF.

The J gene is TRBJ2-7, the V gene TRBV7-2; TRBD1 might be the D (7 bases). Germline V CDR1 and CDR2: SGHTA, FQGNSA. This CDR3 comprises 15 residues. Trimming took off 1 base at V and 1 base at J, with 11 bases between the two ends. Here the CDR3 reads CASSLEAGGSYEQYF. In DNA, the CDR3 is TGTGCCAGCAGCTTAGAGGCAGGGGGGTCCTACGAGCAGTACTTC.

This rearrangement joins TRBV6-2 or TRBV6-3 to TRBJ2-7; TRBD2 matches 13 bases. This CDR3 region has 16 residues. The germline CDR1 and CDR2 sequences are MNHEY and SVGEGT. With V trimmed by 2 bases and J by 5 bases, 6 bases remained unmatched. The DNA of the CDR3 is TGTGCCAGCAGTTACCATAAGACTAGCGGGAGGCACGAGCAGTACTTC. It encodes CASSYHKTSGRHEQYF.

The rearrangement links TRBV19 to TRBJ2-3, with 9 bases lining up with TRBD1. Per germline, CDR1 LNHDA and CDR2 SQIVND (reference sequence). The CDR3 consists of 14 residues. The J segment lost 4 bases and the V segment lost 5 bases, leaving 4 bases of the junction unmatched. This chain's CDR3 is CASSPGQGPDTQYF. Here the CDR3 DNA reads TGTGCCAGTAGTCCTGGACAGGGGCCAGATACGCAGTATTTT.

This chain connects TRBV5-5 to TRBJ1-1, with a possible D match to TRBD1 (5 bases). Germline V gene data show CDR1 as SGHKS and CDR2 as YYEKEE (reference sequence). This CDR3 has 14 amino acids. The V gene lost 0 bases and the J gene lost 6 bases, with 12 bases spanning the gap. The CDR3 region has the DNA TGTGCCAGCAGCTTGGTGGCAGGGATCCCTGAAGCTTTCTTT. Translation gives CASSLVAGIPEAFF. Supplemented by reference TRBV5-5 and TRBJ1-1, the full variable domain reads DAGVTQSPTHLIKTRGQQVTLRCSPISGHKSVSWYQQVLGQGPQFIFQYYEKEERGRGNFPDRFSARQFPNYSSELNVNALLLGDSALYLCASSLVAGIPEAFFGQGTRLTVV.

V and J are TRBV19 and TRBJ1-2; D is ambiguous. Germline CDR1 and CDR2: LNHDA and SQIVND (reference sequence). This CDR3 contains 16 residues. V lost 0 bases and J lost 4, with 15 bases in between. The CDR3 reads CASSIDTGFHPYGYTF. The DNA for the CDR3 is TGTGCCAGTAGTATAGATACCGGGTTTCATCCCTATGGCTACACCTTC.

CDR3 nucleotide sequence: TGTGCCTGGAGTGTACACGGAGTGGAGACCCAGTACTTC. This sequence encodes CAWSVHGVETQYF. The rearrangement joins TRBV30 to TRBJ2-5; D gene uncertain. V was clipped by 0 bases and J by 5 bases, with 10 bases between them. The CDR3 is 13 residues long. In germline, CDR1 is GTSNPN, CDR2 SVGIG (reference sequence).

The chain joins TRBV5-5 to TRBJ2-7; 13 nucleotides agree with TRBD2. J was trimmed by 4 bases and V by 4 bases; bases with no gene match: 5. The CDR3 has 15 residues. Germline V lookup: CDR1 SGHKS, CDR2 YYEKEE (reference sequence). CDR3 residues: CASSPGLAGEYEQYF. The DNA of the CDR3 is TGTGCCAGCAGCCCCGGACTAGCGGGAGAGTACGAGCAGTACTTC.

This chain connects TRBV7-9 to TRBJ2-7; 15 bases are shared with TRBD2. This CDR3 has 18 amino acids. Germline CDR1 SEHNR, CDR2 FQNEAQ (reference sequence). V lost 5 bases, J lost 2 bases, and 10 bases stayed unmatched. CDR3: CASSPRTSGRVAPYEQYF. CDR3 sequence (DNA): TGTGCCAGCAGCCCGCGGACTAGCGGGAGGGTCGCCCCCTACGAGCAGTACTTC.

This chain uses TRBV18 with TRBJ2-1; 7 bases fit TRBD1. Germline V gene data show CDR1 as KGHSH and CDR2 as LQKENI. After removal of 0 bases from V and 4 bases from J, the junction contained 3 bases not matched to a gene. The CDR3 consists of 15 residues. In nucleotides, the CDR3 is TGTGCCAGCTCACCACCGGGACAGACATACAATGAGCAGTTCTTC. Translating it yields CASSPPGQTYNEQFF.

V is TRBV27 and J is TRBJ2-7, with TRBD2 matching over 9 bases. V dropped 5 bases and J dropped 2; count of bases not matched to a gene: 13. The CDR3 is 17 residues long. The germline gives CDR1 MNHEY, CDR2 SMNVEV (reference sequence). The CDR3 loop reads CASSPLWDSGGTYEQYF. The CDR3, as DNA: TGTGCCAGCAGTCCCTTATGGGATAGCGGGGGTACCTACGAGCAGTACTTC.

V and J are TRBV5-6 and TRBJ2-2, with 9 bases fitting TRBD2. With V trimmed by 3 bases and J by 4 bases, 7 bases remained unmatched. This CDR3 comprises 16 residues. Germline CDR1 reads SGHDT; CDR2 reads YYEEEE. The CDR3: CASSSLGAGGTGELFF. CDR3 coding DNA: TGTGCCAGCAGCTCCCTTGGAGCGGGGGGCACCGGGGAGCTGTTTTTT.

Only one count was recorded for this clone. The rearrangement joins TRBV7-8 to TRBJ2-7, with TRBD1 matching 8 bases. This CDR3 has 13 amino acids. Per germline, CDR1 SGHVS and CDR2 FQNEAQ. With V trimmed by 6 bases and J by 3 bases, 4 bases remained unmatched. This CDR3 reads CASSPDRDYEQYF. The CDR3, as DNA: TGTGCCAGCAGTCCGGACAGGGACTACGAGCAGTACTTC.

The rearrangement links TRBV6-5 to TRBJ1-2; 7 bases fit TRBD1. This CDR3 region has 12 residues. Trimming removed 6 bases from V and 7 bases from J; junction bases left unmatched: 5. The V gene's germline CDR1 is MNHEY and CDR2 SVGAGI. The CDR3 coding sequence is TGTGCCAGCAGCCGGACAGGATTTGGCTACACCTTC. This translates into CASSRTGFGYTF.

This sequence joins TRBV12-3 or TRBV12-4 and TRBJ2-5, with D possibly being TRBD1 (5 bases). The ends were cut back, 8 bases at V and 4 bases at J, with 14 bases in the middle. The CDR3 runs to 13 residues. The DNA of the CDR3 is TGTGCCAGCTCAAACGCAGGGCGAGAGACCCAGTACTTC. Its protein product is CASSNAGRETQYF.

This chain links TRBV25-1 with TRBJ1-4, with TRBD1 as a possible D gene (5 bases). From germline, CDR1 is MGHDK and CDR2 SYGVNS. V was trimmed by 4 bases and J by 8 bases, leaving 20 bases between them. This CDR3 has 16 amino acids. The CDR3 region has the DNA TGTGCCAGCAGTGCTACCAGGGAATCGGCTGGGGAAAAACTGTTTTTT. This encodes CASSATRESAGEKLFF. Full variable domain (rest looked up from reference TRBV25-1 and TRBJ1-4): EADIYQTPRYLVIGTGKKITLECSQTMGHDKMYWYQQDPGMELHLIHYSYGVNSTEKGDLSSESTVSRIRTEHFPLTLESARPSHTSQYLCASSATRESAGEKLFFGSGTQLSVL.

The chain has TRBV11-3 and TRBJ2-4; TRBD2 might be the D (5 bases). Trimming pared 1 base from V and 5 bases from J, leaving 9 bases between. Germline V CDR1 and CDR2: SGHNT, YENEEA. The CDR3 has 14 amino acids. DNA of the CDR3: TGTGCCAGCAGCTTAGCGGGGATCCAAAACATTCAGTACTTC. Its protein is CASSLAGIQNIQYF.

The chain uses TRBV18 and TRBJ1-2; 9 bases fit TRBD1. The CDR3 runs to 15 residues. The J segment lost 3 bases and the V segment lost 0 bases, leaving 2 bases of the junction unmatched. Germline CDR1 KGHSH, CDR2 LQKENI. The CDR3, as DNA: TGTGCCAGCTCACCACCGGGACAGGGAGACTATGGCTACACCTTC. It yields the protein CASSPPGQGDYGYTF.

The chain combines TRBV9 with TRBJ2-7; 7 bases match TRBD1. CDR3 length: 13 amino acids. V trimming: 4 bases; J trimming: 3 bases; junction bases outside the gene matches: 4. Germline V lookup: CDR1 SGDLS, CDR2 YYNGEE. CDR3 region: CASSKGQNYEQYF. The CDR3 DNA reads as TGTGCCAGCAGCAAGGGACAGAACTACGAGCAGTACTTC.

The chain has TRBV27 and TRBJ2-7, with a weak D call TRBD2 (6 bases). This CDR3 contains 13 residues. Germline V gives CDR1 MNHEY, CDR2 SMNVEV (reference sequence). The V gene lost 5 bases and the J gene lost 6 bases, with 14 bases spanning the gap. CDR3 nucleotide sequence: TGTGCCAGCAGTAACCGGGACTCCCTCGAGCAGTACTTC. This gives the protein CASSNRDSLEQYF.